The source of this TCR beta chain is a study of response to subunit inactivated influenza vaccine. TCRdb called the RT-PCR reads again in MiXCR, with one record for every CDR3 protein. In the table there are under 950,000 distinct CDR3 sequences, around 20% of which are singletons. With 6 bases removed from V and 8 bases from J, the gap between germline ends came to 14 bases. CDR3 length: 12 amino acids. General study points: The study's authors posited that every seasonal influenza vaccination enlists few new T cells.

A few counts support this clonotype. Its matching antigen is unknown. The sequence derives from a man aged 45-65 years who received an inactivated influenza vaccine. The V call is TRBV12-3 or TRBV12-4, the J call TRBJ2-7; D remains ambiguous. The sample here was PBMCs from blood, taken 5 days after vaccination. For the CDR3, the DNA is TGTGCCAGCAGCCCCCACTTGAATAAGCAGTACTTC. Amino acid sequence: CASSPHLNKQYF.